These 25 T cell receptor beta chains originate from one sample sequenced in a study of early T cells in non-severe SARS-CoV-2 infection. TCRdb called the 5' RACE reads again in MiXCR, with one record for every CDR3 protein. Of over 15,000 distinct CDR3 sequences listed, about 5% were seen once; the top ten hold under 8.5%. What was sequenced was whole blood. Every receptor here comes from an adult who was a healthcare worker with PCR-confirmed SARS-CoV-2 infection or an uninfected control (not recorded which).

This clonotype came up many times. The chain couples TRBV20-1 to TRBJ2-3, with a tentative D call TRBD1 (5 bases). Trimming removed 4 bases from V and 0 bases from J, with 14 bases in between. This CDR3 comprises 15 residues. The V gene's germline CDR1 is DFQATT and CDR2 SNEGSKA (reference sequence). CDR3 sequence: CSANLGEYSTDTQYF. DNA of the CDR3: TGCAGTGCTAATTTAGGGGAATATAGCACAGATACGCAGTATTTT.

The rearrangement uses TRBV5-6 and TRBJ2-7; D is undetermined. Per the germline V gene, CDR1 is SGHDT and CDR2 is YYEEEE. The CDR3 length is 11 residues. V was pared by 7 bases and J by 3 bases, with 8 bases between. CDR3 DNA sequence: TGTGCCAGCGGGCCCGGCTACGAGCAGTACTTC. Translated: CASGPGYEQYF.

By share, this clonotype counts as medium-sized. The genes are TRBV6-5 and TRBJ2-1; D is uncertain. V lost 6 bases and J lost 5, with 14 bases in between. The CDR3 is 14 amino acids. Germline V gives CDR1 MNHEY, CDR2 SVGAGI. This CDR3 is CASRRGRPDNEQFF. Here the CDR3 DNA reads TGTGCCAGCAGAAGAGGACGGCCGGACAATGAGCAGTTCTTC.

The CDR3 reads CASRRDNPTTEAFF. In nucleotides, the CDR3 is TGTGCCAGCAGACGGGACAACCCAACTACTGAAGCTTTCTTT. This chain uses TRBV3-2 with TRBJ1-1; no DNA check was done on the table's D call, TRBD1. TRBV3-2 is a known pseudogene. CDR3 length: 14 amino acids.

This clonotype has at least ten counts. This chain links TRBV2 with TRBJ2-5, with TRBD2 identical over 7 bases. The CDR3 totals 14 residues. V dropped 3 bases and J dropped 3; count of bases not matched to a gene: 4. The germline V gene encodes CDR1 SNHLY and CDR2 FYNNEI. The CDR3, as DNA: TGTGCCAGCAGTGATGTACTAGCGAAAGAGACCCAGTACTTC. It yields the protein CASSDVLAKETQYF.

In this sample, this clonotype turned up a few times. V usage is TRBV10-3 and J usage is TRBJ2-3; 7 bases are shared with TRBD1. After removal of 4 bases from V and 5 bases from J, the junction contained 3 bases not matched to a gene. This CDR3 contains 13 residues. Per germline, CDR1 ENHRY and CDR2 SYGVKD. CDR3: CAISGSGGDTQYF. The CDR3 DNA is TGTGCCATCAGTGGCTCAGGGGGAGATACGCAGTATTTT.

This clonotype was detected only a few times. The chain is built from TRBV18 and TRBJ1-1, with a weak D call TRBD1 (5 bases). Trimming removed 8 bases from V and 11 bases from J, with 24 bases in between. The CDR3 is 14 residues long. Germline V gene sequence: CDR1 KGHSH, CDR2 LQKENI. The CDR3 loop reads CASPHHRGVMNAFF. CDR3 DNA sequence: TGTGCCAGCCCTCACCACCGAGGGGTAATGAATGCTTTCTTT.

This clonotype appeared a few times. The J gene is TRBJ1-5, the V gene TRBV20-1; 8 bases match TRBD1. The J segment lost 4 bases and the V segment lost 5 bases, leaving 7 bases of the junction unmatched. Germline-derived CDR1 and CDR2 are DFQATT and SNEGSKA (reference sequence). This CDR3 is built from 14 residues. CDR3 region: CSAFQGAFNQPQHF. Written as DNA, the CDR3 is TGCAGTGCTTTCCAGGGGGCCTTTAATCAGCCCCAGCATTTT.

The rearrangement links TRBV27 to TRBJ1-3; maybe TRBD1 (5 bases). This CDR3 has 15 residues. CDR1 and CDR2 from the germline V gene are MNHEY and SMNVEV (reference sequence). V was pared by 5 bases and J by 0 bases, with 11 bases between. CDR3 sequence reads: CASSLTGVSGNTIYF. The CDR3 DNA reads TGTGCCAGCAGTCTAACGGGGGTCTCTGGAAACACCATATATTTT.

This clonotype was detected ten times or more. The chain combines TRBV29-1 with TRBJ2-1, with D perhaps matching TRBD1 or TRBD2 (5 bases each). Germline V gene lookup returns CDR1 SQVTM and CDR2 ANQGSEA. V was shortened by 5 bases and J by 5 bases, with 19 bases between the two germline ends. The CDR3 is 15 amino acids. In nucleotides, the CDR3 is TGCAGCGTTTGGGACCCGGGCCGTCAAAACAATGAGCAGTTCTTC. This encodes CSVWDPGRQNNEQFF.

The table lists this clonotype with a few counts. V is TRBV12-3 or TRBV12-4 and J is TRBJ2-1; D is possibly TRBD2 (6 bases). Deletions cut 6 bases from V and 0 bases from J, with 27 bases between. This CDR3 has 20 amino acids. The CDR3 reads CASSSSFGGDSNGSYNEQFF. The CDR3 nucleotides are TGTGCCAGCAGCTCTAGCTTCGGGGGAGATTCTAACGGCTCCTACAATGAGCAGTTCTTC.

There are many counts of this clonotype. The chain employs TRBV6-5 and TRBJ1-1; 7 nucleotides agree with TRBD1. The CDR3 is 14 residues long. V lost 6 bases and J lost 7; bases outside the gene matches: 11. CDR1 is MNHEY, CDR2 SVGAGI, per germline. The CDR3 loop reads CASRQGRREGEAFF. The CDR3 coding sequence is TGTGCCAGCAGACAGGGGAGACGAGAGGGTGAAGCTTTCTTT.

This clonotype was seen repeatedly, ten times or more. The chain recombines TRBV28 with TRBJ2-7, with D unresolved. The V gene's germline CDR1 is MDHEN and CDR2 SYDVKM. The V end lost 4 bases, the J end lost 7 bases, and 8 bases lay between the germline ends. There are 11 residues in the CDR3. CDR3 in amino acids: CASSSSVEQYV. CDR3 DNA sequence: TGTGCCAGCAGTTCGAGTGTGGAGCAGTACGTC.

This clonotype rates as medium-sized. The chain is built from TRBV20-1 and TRBJ2-1, with TRBD2 identical over 10 bases. In germline, CDR1 is DFQATT, CDR2 SNEGSKA (reference sequence). Trimming cost V 4 bases and J 0 bases; bases outside gene matches: 9. CDR3 length: 17 residues. The CDR3 DNA reads as TGCAGTGCTACTATGACTAGCGGGCTCCTCTCCTACAATGAGCAGTTCTTC. This codes for CSATMTSGLLSYNEQFF.

This clonotype rates as medium-sized. The chain couples TRBV12-3 or TRBV12-4 to TRBJ2-1; 8 nucleotides align to TRBD2. The ends lost 5 bases at V and 13 bases at J; junction bases unmatched: 4. The CDR3 spans 11 residues. The CDR3 DNA reads as TGTGCCAGCAGTGGGACTAGTAATCAGTTCTTC. It is translated as CASSGTSNQFF.

This clonotype was observed many times. The rearrangement links TRBV27 to TRBJ2-3, with 7 nucleotides matching TRBD2. This CDR3 is built from 16 residues. The ends lost 2 bases at V and 4 bases at J; junction bases unmatched: 9. Looked up from germline, CDR1 is MNHEY and CDR2 is SMNVEV (reference sequence). Here the CDR3 DNA reads TGTGCCAGCAGTTTACGCGCGGGAGACAAGTCAGATACGCAGTATTTT. It is translated as CASSLRAGDKSDTQYF.

Sample share makes this clonotype medium-sized. This CDR3 is CASSERQVLYF. For the CDR3, the DNA is TGTGCCAGCAGTGAAAGACAAGTCCTGTACTTC. The gene calls are TRBV25-1 and TRBJ2-4; no clear D gene. Deletions cut 2 bases from V and 15 bases from J, with 11 bases between. CDR3 length: 11 amino acids. Germline loops: CDR1 MGHDK, CDR2 SYGVNS.

Ten or more counts support this clonotype. The DNA for the CDR3 is TGTGCCATCAGTGAGAGCGGGAAACCCTACAATGAGCAGTTCTTC. Translated: CAISESGKPYNEQFF. This sequence joins TRBV10-3 and TRBJ2-1; TRBD2 agrees at 7 bases. This CDR3 region has 15 residues. Germline V gives CDR1 ENHRY, CDR2 SYGVKD. J gave up 2 bases and V 2 bases, and 3 bases lay outside the gene matches.

In its sample, this clonotype ranks as medium-sized. This chain uses TRBV3-1 with TRBJ2-7, with D maybe TRBD1 (5 bases). Germline values: CDR1 LGHDT, CDR2 YNNKEL (reference sequence). Trimming left V 3 bases short and J 3 bases short, with 12 bases between. The CDR3 totals 14 residues. For the CDR3, the DNA is TGTGCCAGCAGCCATCAGGGTCCGCTCTACGAGCAGTACTTC. Translation: CASSHQGPLYEQYF.

This clonotype was observed many times. CDR3 sequence: CASSQGQLTEAFF. CDR3 nucleotide sequence: TGTGCCAGCAGCCAAGGACAGCTCACTGAAGCTTTCTTT. The gene calls are TRBV14 and TRBJ1-1, with D possibly being TRBD1 (5 bases). CDR3 size: 13 residues. V lost 1 base and J lost 4, with 7 bases in between. Germline CDR1 is SGHDN and CDR2 is FVKESK. Full variable domain (remainder filled in from reference TRBV14 and TRBJ1-1): EAGVTQFPSHSVIEKGQTVTLRCDPISGHDNLYWYRRVMGKEIKFLLHFVKESKQDESGMPNNRFLAERTGGTYSTLKVQPAELEDSGVYFCASSQGQLTEAFFGQGTRLTVV.

The chain uses TRBV18 and TRBJ1-6; D gene uncertain. This CDR3 region has 15 residues. Trimming removed 3 bases at V and 6 bases at J, with 12 bases between. Germline lookup yields CDR1 KGHSH and CDR2 LQKENI. Here the CDR3 DNA reads TGTGCCAGCTCACCCTCGGCGGGGAGTAATTCACCCCTCCACTTT. It is translated as CASSPSAGSNSPLHF.

This clonotype was seen at least ten times. The DNA for the CDR3 is TGTGCCAGCAGCTCGAAGACAGATACGCAGTATTTT. This sequence encodes CASSSKTDTQYF. The V and J genes are TRBV11-3 and TRBJ2-3; D unresolved. This CDR3 has 12 amino acids. Looked up from germline, CDR1 is SGHNT and CDR2 is YENEEA. V gave up 4 bases and J gave up 3 bases, with 5 bases separating them. Full variable domain (outside the CDR3, taken from reference TRBV11-3 and TRBJ2-3): EAGVVQSPRYKIIEKKQPVAFWCNPISGHNTLYWYLQNLGQGPELLIRYENEEAVDDSQLPKDRFSAERLKGVDSTLKIQPAELGDSAVYLCASSSKTDTQYFGPGTRLTVL.

This clonotype showed up many times. The CDR3 region is CASSPPDTGYSNQPQHF. For the CDR3, the DNA is TGTGCCAGCTCACCACCGGACACGGGATATAGCAATCAGCCCCAGCATTTT. The V and J genes are TRBV18 and TRBJ1-5, with a weak D call TRBD1 (5 bases). Trimming pared 0 bases from V and 0 bases from J, leaving 12 bases between. CDR3 length: 17 residues. The V gene's germline CDR1 is KGHSH and CDR2 LQKENI.

Ten or more counts support this clonotype. The rearrangement links TRBV18 to TRBJ2-5, with D possibly being TRBD1 (5 bases). V gave up 1 base and J gave up 0 bases, with 9 bases separating them. The V gene's germline CDR1 is KGHSH and CDR2 LQKENI. The CDR3 extends over 15 amino acids. The chain's CDR3 is CASSPRQTNQETQYF. CDR3 DNA: TGTGCCAGCTCACCACGACAGACCAACCAAGAGACCCAGTACTTC.

Only a few counts were recorded for this clonotype. The chain recombines TRBV6-6 with TRBJ2-7; 9 nucleotides match TRBD2. The CDR3 is 16 residues long. Trimming removed 5 bases from V and 4 bases from J; junction bases left unmatched: 12. Germline CDR1 MNHNY, CDR2 SVGAGI (reference sequence). The CDR3 sequence: CASSHWNSGSRYEQYV. CDR3 DNA: TGTGCCAGCAGTCACTGGAATAGCGGGAGTCGGTACGAGCAGTACGTC.